The clone carrying this T cell receptor (beta chain) appeared once. Its antigen is unknown. These data originate in a study of T cell responses to AZD1222 COVID-19 vaccine. Libraries were prepared by immunoSEQ multiplex PCR; TCRdb keeps only in-frame clonotypes and omits some of them. The sample lists approximately 68,000 clones, about 88% seen once, with around 4.4% in the top ten. Germline V gene sequence: CDR1 MDHEN, CDR2 SYDVKM. The CDR3 spans 15 residues. The V gene lost 5 bases and the J gene lost 3 bases, with 11 bases spanning the gap. Findings and caveats of the study: Donors were largely white British and mainly female; clonal diversity was possibly underestimated. Spike-specific TCR breadth and depth went up after people got two AZD1222 doses. Reports indicate that nearly half of spike-specific TCRs are directed at unmutated variant regions.

This sample comprised peripheral blood, obtained 28 days after the second dose of the MenACWY control vaccine. This clonotype was obtained from an adult who received the MenACWY meningococcal vaccine as a control. V and J are TRBV28 and TRBJ1-6, with D possibly TRBD1 on 5 matching bases. DNA of the CDR3: TGTGCCAGCAGTGGAGGGACCCTCTATAATTCACCCCTCCACTTT. Protein product: CASSGGTLYNSPLHF.